Included here is one TCR beta chain sequence, with context. The PCR was carried out with 60 Vbeta primers and 13 Jbeta primers. The table came from immunoSEQ multiplex PCR; TCRdb's copy has only in-frame clones and leaves some out. Here the sample spans about 130,000 clones, approximately 80% being singletons. This specimen belongs to a study of cytomegalovirus exposure and HLA in healthy donors. The source of this sequence is a girl aged 2 to 9 in good health and CMV-seronegative. The sequenced sample was PBMCs.

The chain's CDR3 is CASILGTGPYYGYTF. CDR3 DNA: TGTGCCAGTATACTCGGGACAGGGCCCTACTATGGCTACACCTTC. The rearrangement links TRBV7-8 to TRBJ1-2, with TRBD1 matching over 9 bases. After removal of 9 bases from V and 3 bases from J, the junction contained 11 bases not matched to a gene. The CDR3 runs to 15 residues. Germline CDR1 is SGHVS and CDR2 is FQNEAQ.